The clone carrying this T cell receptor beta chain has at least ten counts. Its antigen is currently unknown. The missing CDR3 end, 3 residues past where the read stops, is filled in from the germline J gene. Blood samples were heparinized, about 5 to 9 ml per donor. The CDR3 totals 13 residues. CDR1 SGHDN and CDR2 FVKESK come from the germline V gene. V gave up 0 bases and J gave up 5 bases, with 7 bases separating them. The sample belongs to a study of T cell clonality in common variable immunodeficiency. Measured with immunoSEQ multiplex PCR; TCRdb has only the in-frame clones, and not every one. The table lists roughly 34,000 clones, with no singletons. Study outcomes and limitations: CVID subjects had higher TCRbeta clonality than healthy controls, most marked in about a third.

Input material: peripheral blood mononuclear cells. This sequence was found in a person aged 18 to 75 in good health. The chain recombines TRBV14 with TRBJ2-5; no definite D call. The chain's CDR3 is CASSQDIGETQYF. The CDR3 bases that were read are TGTGCCAGCAGCCAAGATATAGGGGAGACC.